The clone carrying this TCR beta chain showed up just a few times. Its antigen is as yet unknown. This CDR3 spans 15 amino acids. Germline V lookup: CDR1 KGHSH, CDR2 LQKENI. The germline V and J ends were trimmed by 2 bases and 0 bases, with 10 bases remaining between them. The data originate from a study of T cell repertoires in cytomegalovirus infection. One entry per CDR3 protein results from TCRdb running MiXCR on the reads. The sample records approximately 990,000 distinct CDR3 sequences, roughly 31% being singletons. This clonotype originated in a human donor in good health (CMV status not recorded). Some clones in this sample may be carry-over from other donors' samples. The sample was cultured CD8+ T cells from PBMCs, taken from culture after CMV antigen stimulation. The V and J genes are TRBV18 and TRBJ1-1, with a possible D match to TRBD1 (5 bases). CDR3 DNA sequence: TGTGCCAGCTCACCATCGGCAGGGCTGAACACTGAAGCTTTCTTT. Amino acids: CASSPSAGLNTEAFF. The full variable domain, with the rest looked up from reference TRBV18 and TRBJ1-1, is NAGVMQNPRHLVRRRGQEARLRCSPMKGHSHVYWYRQLPEEGLKFMVYLQKENIIDESGMPKERFSAEFPKEGPSILRIQQVVRGDSAAYFCASSPSAGLNTEAFFGQGTRLTVV.